A selection of T cell receptor beta chains follows, all from one sample in a study of shared clonotypes between healthy human individuals. Sequencing was performed with immunoSEQ multiplex PCR; in TCRdb, only in-frame clones are kept and a portion is missing. The sample lists roughly 500,000 clones, about 85% seen once, with about 12% in the top ten. Sequencing input: PBMCs. The receptors come from a woman aged 40 to 50 in good health. Some clones in this sample may be carry-over from other donors' samples. Both conserved end residues are part of each CDR3. D genes are given only for firm matches. Some rows mark clone size as missing; the rest say once, few, many or name a class of expanded clone.

v_call: TRBV4-3; j_call: TRBJ1-1; d_call: .; clone_size: once; cdr3_nt: TGCGCCAGCAGCCAAGATAGGGGGGACACTGAAGCTTTCTTT; cdr3_aa: CASSQDRGDTEAFF
v_call: TRBV21-1; j_call: TRBJ2-5; d_call: .; clone_size: .; cdr3_nt: TGTGCCAGCAGCCTCCAGATGGGGGTGGCCCAGTACTTC; cdr3_aa: CASSLQMGVAQYF
v_call: TRBV7-3; j_call: TRBJ2-5; d_call: .; clone_size: .; cdr3_nt: TGTGCCAGCACGGAAAGATTGGGGGAGACCCAGTACTTC; cdr3_aa: CASTERLGETQYF
v_call: TRBV30; j_call: TRBJ2-7; d_call: .; clone_size: .; cdr3_nt: TGTGCCTGGAGAGAGAGGGTCGAGCAGTACTTC; cdr3_aa: CAWRERVEQYF
v_call: TRBV4-1; j_call: TRBJ2-7; d_call: TRBD2; clone_size: .; cdr3_nt: TGCGCCAGCAGCTTGGGACTAGCGGGAGGCTACGAGCAGTACTTC; cdr3_aa: CASSLGLAGGYEQYF
v_call: TRBV5-1; j_call: TRBJ2-3; d_call: TRBD2; clone_size: few; cdr3_nt: TGCGCCAGCAGCCCCCTAGCGGGAGGGGGAGGAGATACGCAGTATTTT; cdr3_aa: CASSPLAGGGGDTQYF
v_call: TRBV28; j_call: TRBJ2-7; d_call: TRBD2; clone_size: .; cdr3_nt: TGTGCCAGCACCCTCCGAGCGGGAGGGGCCTACGAGCAGTACTTC; cdr3_aa: CASTLRAGGAYEQYF
v_call: TRBV7-2; j_call: TRBJ2-2; d_call: TRBD2; clone_size: few; cdr3_nt: TGTGCCAGCAGCTTATTAGGACTAGCAGGCACCGGGGAGCTGTTTTTT; cdr3_aa: CASSLLGLAGTGELFF
v_call: TRBV29-1; j_call: TRBJ2-4; d_call: TRBD1; clone_size: .; cdr3_nt: TGCAGCGTTAGGAACAGAGGGGGGACAGGGAAAAACATTCAGTACTTC; cdr3_aa: CSVRNRGGTGKNIQYF
v_call: TRBV28; j_call: TRBJ2-3; d_call: TRBD1; clone_size: .; cdr3_nt: TGTGCCAGCAGCCTGACAGGGGAAGGCACAGATACGCAGTATTTT; cdr3_aa: CASSLTGEGTDTQYF
v_call: TRBV5-6; j_call: TRBJ1-2; d_call: .; clone_size: few; cdr3_nt: TGTGCCAGCAGCCTCGTAGGGGAAGCTAACTATGGCTACACCTTC; cdr3_aa: CASSLVGEANYGYTF
v_call: TRBV10-3; j_call: TRBJ2-3; d_call: TRBD1; clone_size: .; cdr3_nt: TGTGCCATCAGTGAGGGACAGGGATCCGCAGATACGCAGTATTTT; cdr3_aa: CAISEGQGSADTQYF
v_call: TRBV7-6; j_call: TRBJ1-1; d_call: .; clone_size: few; cdr3_nt: TGTGCCAGCAGCTTAACAGAAACGAACACTGAAGCTTTCTTT; cdr3_aa: CASSLTETNTEAFF
v_call: TRBV11-2; j_call: TRBJ1-6; d_call: .; clone_size: .; cdr3_nt: TGTGCCAGCAGCTTAGGGCGAAATTCACCCCTCCACTTT; cdr3_aa: CASSLGRNSPLHF
v_call: TRBV5-1; j_call: TRBJ1-3; d_call: .; clone_size: .; cdr3_nt: TGCGCCAGCAGCTTGTCGGGGGACTCTGGAAACACCATATATTTT; cdr3_aa: CASSLSGDSGNTIYF
v_call: TRBV15; j_call: TRBJ2-5; d_call: .; clone_size: .; cdr3_nt: TGTGCCACCAGCAGAGATCGGGGGCCACAAGAGACCCAGTACTTC; cdr3_aa: CATSRDRGPQETQYF
v_call: TRBV4-1; j_call: TRBJ2-1; d_call: .; clone_size: .; cdr3_nt: TGCGCCAGCAGCCACTCTTACAATGAGCAGTTCTTC; cdr3_aa: CASSHSYNEQFF
v_call: TRBV11-2; j_call: TRBJ2-5; d_call: .; clone_size: .; cdr3_nt: TGTGCCAGCAGCTTATCCCTAAATCGCGAGCGGGAGACCCAGTACTTC; cdr3_aa: CASSLSLNRERETQYF
v_call: TRBV2; j_call: TRBJ2-5; d_call: TRBD2; clone_size: .; cdr3_nt: TGTGCCAGCAGCATGACGGGAGGTGAGACCCAGTACTTC; cdr3_aa: CASSMTGGETQYF
v_call: TRBV5-6; j_call: TRBJ2-5; d_call: .; clone_size: .; cdr3_nt: TGTGCCAGCAGCTTGGACCTCCAAGAGACCCAGTACTTC; cdr3_aa: CASSLDLQETQYF
v_call: TRBV7-9; j_call: TRBJ2-7; d_call: .; clone_size: few; cdr3_nt: TGTGCCAGCAGCTTAGTGTCGCCCAGCTCCTACGAGCAGTACTTC; cdr3_aa: CASSLVSPSSYEQYF
v_call: TRBV18; j_call: TRBJ2-7; d_call: TRBD2; clone_size: .; cdr3_nt: TGTGCCAGCTCACCACCTCCTACTAGCGGGAGCCGCTCCTCCTACGAGCAGTACTTC; cdr3_aa: CASSPPPTSGSRSSYEQYF
v_call: TRBV6-1; j_call: TRBJ2-1; d_call: .; clone_size: many; cdr3_nt: TGTGCCAGCAGTGAAGCCGTCGAGAATGAGCAGTTCTTC; cdr3_aa: CASSEAVENEQFF
v_call: TRBV28; j_call: TRBJ2-7; d_call: TRBD2; clone_size: .; cdr3_nt: TGTGCCAGCAGGGGGGGACTAGGCACCTACGAGCAGTACTTC; cdr3_aa: CASRGGLGTYEQYF
v_call: TRBV11-2; j_call: TRBJ2-7; d_call: TRBD2; clone_size: few; cdr3_nt: TGTGCCAGCAGCGGGACTAGCGGGAGTTACGAGCAGTACTTC; cdr3_aa: CASSGTSGSYEQYF
v_call: TRBV2; j_call: TRBJ2-1; d_call: .; clone_size: few; cdr3_nt: TGTGCCAGCATTCCGGACACCCAGGCCTACAATGAGCAGTTCTTC; cdr3_aa: CASIPDTQAYNEQFF
v_call: TRBV29-1; j_call: TRBJ1-4; d_call: TRBD1; clone_size: few; cdr3_nt: TGCAGCGTGGGAGGCAGGGGGACTAATGAAAAACTGTTTTTT; cdr3_aa: CSVGGRGTNEKLFF
v_call: TRBV2; j_call: TRBJ2-1; d_call: TRBD2; clone_size: .; cdr3_nt: TGTGCCAGCCGGACTAGCGCCTACAATGAGCAGTTCTTC; cdr3_aa: CASRTSAYNEQFF
v_call: TRBV25-1; j_call: TRBJ2-3; d_call: .; clone_size: few; cdr3_nt: TGTGCCAGCAGTGAATTCTCCACAGATACGCAGTATTTT; cdr3_aa: CASSEFSTDTQYF
v_call: TRBV18; j_call: TRBJ2-7; d_call: TRBD2; clone_size: .; cdr3_nt: TGTGCCAGCTCGCCGGGACTAGCCTACGAGCAGTACTTC; cdr3_aa: CASSPGLAYEQYF
v_call: TRBV11-2; j_call: TRBJ2-7; d_call: TRBD2; clone_size: .; cdr3_nt: TGTGCCAGCGGAGGAATGCGGCGGGAGGCTTTGACCGAGCAGTACTTC; cdr3_aa: CASGGMRREALTEQYF
v_call: TRBV5-8; j_call: TRBJ2-5; d_call: .; clone_size: .; cdr3_nt: TGTGCCAGCAGCTTGAGACTAGATTCCGGCGAGACCCAGTACTTC; cdr3_aa: CASSLRLDSGETQYF
v_call: TRBV5-1; j_call: TRBJ2-7; d_call: .; clone_size: .; cdr3_nt: TGCGCCAGCAGCTTTATGAGTCCGGACGGCGAGCAGTACTTC; cdr3_aa: CASSFMSPDGEQYF
v_call: TRBV9; j_call: TRBJ2-7; d_call: TRBD1; clone_size: few; cdr3_nt: TGTGCCAGCAGCGCACCCGGGACAGGGAAAGAGCAGTACTTC; cdr3_aa: CASSAPGTGKEQYF
v_call: TRBV29-1; j_call: TRBJ1-5; d_call: TRBD1; clone_size: .; cdr3_nt: TGCAGCGTTGAAGTAGGGGGCGGCAATCAGCCCCAGCATTTT; cdr3_aa: CSVEVGGGNQPQHF
v_call: TRBV19; j_call: TRBJ1-5; d_call: TRBD1; clone_size: .; cdr3_nt: TGTGCCACAGCCACCGGGGACAGAGGATTTCAACCCCAGCATTTT; cdr3_aa: CATATGDRGFQPQHF
v_call: TRBV2; j_call: TRBJ2-2; d_call: .; clone_size: .; cdr3_nt: TGTGCCAGCAAACCCCATATCTTGGCCGGGGAGCTGTTTTTT; cdr3_aa: CASKPHILAGELFF
v_call: TRBV6-1; j_call: TRBJ1-5; d_call: .; clone_size: .; cdr3_nt: TGTGCCAGCAGCACGGGCATTGGAGGATTTCAGCCCCAGCATTTT; cdr3_aa: CASSTGIGGFQPQHF
v_call: TRBV15; j_call: TRBJ1-1; d_call: .; clone_size: .; cdr3_nt: TGTGCCACCAGCAGATCCGTTTCGACTGATGAAGCTTTCTTT; cdr3_aa: CATSRSVSTDEAFF
v_call: TRBV7-3; j_call: TRBJ2-7; d_call: TRBD1; clone_size: .; cdr3_nt: TGTGCCAGCAGCACGACAGGGGTGGGAGAGCAGTACTTC; cdr3_aa: CASSTTGVGEQYF
v_call: TRBV9; j_call: TRBJ2-1; d_call: .; clone_size: .; cdr3_nt: TGTGCCAGCAGCGTAGGAGGGGGTGTAGCTGAGCATGAGCAGTTCTTC; cdr3_aa: CASSVGGGVAEHEQFF
v_call: TRBV7-8; j_call: TRBJ2-5; d_call: .; clone_size: .; cdr3_nt: TGTGCCAGCAACACCCGGGGACTCCAAGAGACCCAGTACTTC; cdr3_aa: CASNTRGLQETQYF
v_call: TRBV14; j_call: TRBJ2-7; d_call: TRBD2; clone_size: .; cdr3_nt: TGTGCCAGCAGCCAAGATCGCGGGAGCTCCTACGAGCAGTACTTC; cdr3_aa: CASSQDRGSSYEQYF
v_call: TRBV5-1; j_call: TRBJ2-7; d_call: .; clone_size: .; cdr3_nt: TGCGCCAGCAGCTTGGACAGCTACTCCTACGAGCAGTACTTC; cdr3_aa: CASSLDSYSYEQYF
v_call: TRBV11-2; j_call: TRBJ2-5; d_call: .; clone_size: .; cdr3_nt: TGTGCCAGCAGCTTTGGGCTACCACAAGAGACCCAGTACTTC; cdr3_aa: CASSFGLPQETQYF
v_call: TRBV2; j_call: TRBJ2-7; d_call: .; clone_size: .; cdr3_nt: TGTGCCAGCAGCCGAGGACCGGTGGGGACCCACGAGCAGTACTTC; cdr3_aa: CASSRGPVGTHEQYF
v_call: TRBV4-2; j_call: TRBJ2-1; d_call: TRBD2; clone_size: .; cdr3_nt: TGTGCCAGCAGCCAAGGTTCTGCGGGAGGGCACCAGGAGCAGTTCTTC; cdr3_aa: CASSQGSAGGHQEQFF